This T cell receptor (beta chain) was captured by sequencing in a study of shared clonotypes between healthy human individuals. Whole-study context: There were three CD4 naive, three CD4 memory, two CD8 naive and one CD8 memory plates per donor. Study-wide results and limits: Deeper or shallower sequencing was expected to change how clonotypes are shared among donors.

Genomic DNA from each subset was divided evenly over several immunoSEQ plates. As processed by the authors: Filtering was not the same, since immunoSEQ gave junction-only sequences without quality scores. Here immunoSEQ multiplex PCR was the method, and the copy in TCRdb shows in-frame clones only, minus some. V and J calls and clone size are given by that table; D and trimming were obtained from the DNA. The data contain 2 million to 2.5 million clones, almost 96% of them singletons. Concerning this clone itself: As yet, its antigen is unknown.

The TCR was taken from a young man in good health. The sequenced sample consisted of naive CD4+ T cells sorted from blood. The subset was: CD45RA+ positively selected.

The CDR3 protein is CASSFGDSNEKLFF. The CDR3 region has the DNA TGTGCCAGCAGCTTTGGGGACAGTAATGAAAAACTGTTTTTT. This chain uses TRBV7-9 with TRBJ1-4, with TRBD1 matching over 7 bases. The germline gives CDR1 SEHNR, CDR2 FQNEAQ (reference sequence). V dropped 3 bases and J dropped 4; count of bases not matched to a gene: 2. There are 14 residues in the CDR3.